The 26 T cell receptor beta chains below all came from one sample that was sequenced in a study of human T cells and chemical hapten exposure. TCRdb independently ran MiXCR on the 5' RACE reads; one entry per CDR3 protein. The sample lists 80,000 or so distinct CDR3 sequences, more than 15% occurring once. Total RNA was isolated from unfractionated whole blood. Receptors originate from a female donor in good health.

The chain recombines TRBV7-8 with TRBJ1-1; D is possibly TRBD1 (6 bases). The V end was cut by 5 bases, the J end by 10 bases, with 23 bases between. The length of the CDR3 is 15 residues. The germline gives CDR1 SGHVS, CDR2 FQNEAQ. As DNA, the CDR3 is TGTGCCAGCAGCCTCGGTCGGACAGTAGGGCTCGCAGCTTTCTTT. Translated, it gives CASSLGRTVGLAAFF.

This clonotype has a handful of counts. This sequence joins TRBV28 and TRBJ2-3; 7 nucleotides agree with TRBD2. V shed 3 bases, J shed 2 bases, and the junction held 14 bases outside the gene matches. CDR3 length: 18 amino acids. The germline gives CDR1 MDHEN, CDR2 SYDVKM. The CDR3 DNA sequence: TGTGCCAGCAGTTTGACGCCGACCGGGACTATCAACACAGATACGCAGTATTTT. Translating it yields CASSLTPTGTINTDTQYF.

J is TRBJ2-1 and V is TRBV28; 12 bases map to TRBD2. This CDR3 spans 19 amino acids. The V segment lost 3 bases and the J segment 1 base; nucleotides outside the gene matches: 10. Germline loops: CDR1 MDHEN, CDR2 SYDVKM. The CDR3 loop is CASSFLRLAGEGSYNEQFF. CDR3 sequence (DNA): TGTGCCAGCAGTTTCTTAAGACTAGCGGGAGAGGGGTCCTACAATGAGCAGTTCTTC.

The chain employs TRBV6-5 and TRBJ2-5; D may match TRBD1 or TRBD2 (6 bases each). The CDR3 runs to 13 residues. Germline-derived CDR1 and CDR2 are MNHEY and SVGAGI. The V gene lost 5 bases and the J gene lost 2 bases, with 9 bases spanning the gap. CDR3 coding DNA: TGTGCCAGCAGTCGGGGGCGGCAAGAGACCCAGTACTTC. This sequence encodes CASSRGRQETQYF.

This clonotype was counted between two and nine times. J is TRBJ1-2 and V is TRBV29-1; D unresolved. The CDR3 has 16 amino acids. From germline, CDR1 is SQVTM and CDR2 ANQGSEA. V gave up 4 bases and J gave up 1 base, with 19 bases separating them. The CDR3 coding sequence is TGCAGCGTTGGAACCCCCCCGGGGAGGGTTAACTATGGCTACACCTTC. Translation: CSVGTPPGRVNYGYTF.

The V gene is TRBV5-8, the J gene TRBJ2-7; no clear D. V was pared by 2 bases and J by 0 bases, with 9 bases between. The CDR3 sequence is 14 residues long. The V gene's germline CDR1 is SGHTS and CDR2 YDEGEE. The CDR3 DNA reads as TGTGCCAGCAGCTTTCCGGGTAGCTCCTACGAGCAGTACTTC. This encodes CASSFPGSSYEQYF.

This clonotype was counted only a few times. This chain links TRBV19 with TRBJ2-2, with a weak D call TRBD1 (5 bases). The CDR3 is 14 residues long. Per germline, CDR1 LNHDA and CDR2 SQIVND (reference sequence). V lost 4 bases, J lost 5 bases, and 11 bases lay in between. The CDR3 here is CASSRGLRTGELFF. The CDR3 DNA reads as TGTGCCAGTAGTAGGGGCCTTCGTACCGGGGAGCTGTTTTTT.

V gene TRBV21-1 combines with J gene TRBJ2-3; TRBD1, the table's D call, was not compared with the DNA. TRBV21-1 is reported as a pseudogene. The CDR3 is 18 residues long. CDR3 residues: CASSKVPYGQGSTDTQYF. The DNA for the CDR3 is TGTGCCAGCAGCAAAGTCCCTTACGGACAGGGGAGCACAGATACGCAGTATTTT.

This clonotype was detected only a few times. This chain joins TRBV27 and TRBJ1-5; D gene unclear. V shed 3 bases and J shed 1 base, with 7 bases lying between them. In germline, CDR1 is MNHEY, CDR2 SMNVEV (reference sequence). The CDR3 length is 14 residues. This chain's CDR3 is CASSFLGSNQPQHF. In DNA, the CDR3 is TGTGCCAGCAGTTTTTTGGGGAGCAATCAGCCCCAGCATTTT.

This clonotype came up a few times. The chain employs TRBV27 and TRBJ2-7, with D perhaps being TRBD1 or TRBD2 (6 bases each). The CDR3 runs to 14 residues. Between the trimmed V and J ends, which lost 6 bases and 2 bases, there was a span of 14 bases. Germline V gene data show CDR1 as MNHEY and CDR2 as SMNVEV (reference sequence). The CDR3 loop reads CASRRGAGAYEQYF. CDR3 sequence (DNA): TGTGCCAGCAGGAGGGGGGCAGGGGCCTACGAGCAGTACTTC.

This rearrangement joins TRBV5-1 to TRBJ2-3; 8 bases align to TRBD1. V lost 6 bases and J lost 5; bases outside the gene matches: 8. The CDR3 covers 14 residues. Germline V gene sequence: CDR1 SGHRS, CDR2 YFSETQ. CDR3 DNA: TGCGCCAGCACTCCAGGGGGCCCCGGAGATACGCAGTATTTT. This encodes CASTPGGPGDTQYF.

In this sample, this clonotype turned up a few times. The genes are TRBV10-3 and TRBJ2-3; the match to TRBD1 covers 7 bases. In germline, CDR1 is ENHRY, CDR2 SYGVKD. The CDR3 is made up of 14 amino acids. The V segment lost 10 bases and the J segment 0 bases; nucleotides outside the gene matches: 7. The CDR3 DNA reads as TGTGCCACCATTGACAGGGTCAGCACAGATACGCAGTATTTT. This sequence encodes CATIDRVSTDTQYF.

This clonotype was counted between two and nine times. V and J are TRBV7-2 and TRBJ1-2; the D is unclear. The CDR3 has 15 residues. Germline V CDR1 and CDR2: SGHTA, FQGNSA. Trimming stripped 1 base from V and 1 base from J, with 10 bases between. CDR3 sequence (DNA): TGTGCCAGCAGCTTAGACTTTCGCTTTAACTATGGCTACACCTTC. It translates to CASSLDFRFNYGYTF. Complete variable domain (other parts from reference TRBV7-2 and TRBJ1-2): GAGVSQSPSNKVTEKGKDVELRCDPISGHTALYWYRQSLGQGLEFLIYFQGNSAPDKSGLPSDRFSAERTGGSVSTLTIQRTQQEDSAVYLCASSLDFRFNYGYTFGSGTRLTVV.

Only a few counts were recorded for this clonotype. The chain combines TRBV6-1 with TRBJ2-3; no clear D. Germline CDR1 MNHNS, CDR2 SASEGT. With 4 bases removed from V and 6 bases from J, the gap between germline ends came to 11 bases. The CDR3 loop spans 13 amino acids. CDR3 DNA: TGTGCCAGCAGTGGGCTACCCGACGATACGCAGTATTTT. Translating it yields CASSGLPDDTQYF.

This clonotype was seen a handful of times. CDR3 DNA: TGTGCCAGCTCACCCCCACCCGTTCCCACTGAAGCTTTCTTT. Protein: CASSPPPVPTEAFF. The chain recombines TRBV18 with TRBJ1-1; D not resolved. The germline V gene has CDR1 KGHSH and CDR2 LQKENI. The germline V and J ends were trimmed by 3 bases and 4 bases, with 12 bases remaining between them. This CDR3 region has 14 residues.

V and J are TRBV27 and TRBJ1-6; TRBD1 agrees at 7 bases. There are 16 residues in the CDR3. Germline CDR1 and CDR2: MNHEY and SMNVEV (reference sequence). After removal of 0 bases from V and 6 bases from J, the junction contained 5 bases not matched to a gene. Here the CDR3 reads CASSLSGTARNSPLHF. In DNA, the CDR3 is TGTGCCAGCAGTTTATCCGGGACAGCTCGTAATTCACCCCTCCACTTT.

In this sample, this clonotype turned up a few times. The chain combines TRBV30 with TRBJ1-2; D remains unclear. The V gene's germline CDR1 is GTSNPN and CDR2 SVGIG (reference sequence). The CDR3 spans 14 residues. The ends were cut back, 0 bases at V and 4 bases at J, with 12 bases in the middle. CDR3 DNA: TGTGCCTGGAGTGTACGGTCTCCAGGCTATGGCTACACCTTC. Amino acids: CAWSVRSPGYGYTF. The whole variable domain, filled in from reference TRBV30 and TRBJ1-2, reads SQTIHQWPATLVQPVGSPLSLECTVEGTSNPNLYWYRQAAGRGLQLLFYSVGIGQISSEVPQNLSASRPQDRQFILSSKKLLLSDSGFYLCAWSVRSPGYGYTFGSGTRLTVV.

This chain uses TRBV30 with TRBJ1-2; D gene uncertain. With 3 bases removed from V and 4 bases from J, the gap between germline ends came to 12 bases. Germline V gives CDR1 GTSNPN, CDR2 SVGIG (reference sequence). The CDR3 is 13 amino acids. The CDR3 DNA follows: TGTGCCTGGAGCCCCGGCCCGGGCTATGGCTACACCTTC. This sequence encodes CAWSPGPGYGYTF.

The gene calls are TRBV28 and TRBJ1-5, with a possible D match to TRBD1 (5 bases). Germline assignment: CDR1 MDHEN and CDR2 SYDVKM. Trimming left V 6 bases short and J 2 bases short, with 14 bases between. This CDR3 is built from 15 residues. CDR3 residues: CASSSLLGGNQPQHF. CDR3 nucleotide sequence: TGTGCCAGCAGCAGTTTATTAGGGGGCAATCAGCCCCAGCATTTT.

The chain employs TRBV6-1 and TRBJ1-5, with D possibly matching TRBD1 (5 bases). This CDR3 region has 13 residues. Germline V lookup: CDR1 MNHNS, CDR2 SASEGT. Trimming removed 7 bases from V and 4 bases from J, with 11 bases in between. The CDR3, as DNA: TGTGCCAGCATGCGGGACGGGAATCAGCCCCAGCATTTT. Protein product: CASMRDGNQPQHF.

The genes are TRBV9 and TRBJ2-5; D is possibly TRBD1 or TRBD2 (5 bases each). V shed 4 bases and J shed 4 bases, with 14 bases lying between them. Germline CDR1 SGDLS, CDR2 YYNGEE. The CDR3 runs 14 residues. As DNA, the CDR3 is TGTGCCAGCAGCCCAAACACTAGGGGAGAGACCCAGTACTTC. This codes for CASSPNTRGETQYF.

In its sample, this clonotype was seen a few times. The V call is TRBV6-6, the J call TRBJ2-1; D could derive from TRBD1 or TRBD2 (5 bases each). Germline lookup yields CDR1 MNHNY and CDR2 SVGAGI (reference sequence). The V end lost 3 bases, the J end lost 9 bases, and 12 bases lay between the germline ends. CDR3 size: 13 residues. The CDR3 DNA is TGTGCCAGCAGTTATTCAATGGGGACTGAGCAGTTCTTC. Its translation: CASSYSMGTEQFF.

The V gene is TRBV11-3, the J gene TRBJ2-2; possible D gene TRBD1, 6 bases. The CDR3 totals 15 residues. V lost 5 bases and J 0 bases, leaving 10 bases between the germline ends. Germline CDR1 reads SGHNT; CDR2 reads YENEEA. The chain's CDR3 is CASSPGQANTGELFF. The CDR3 DNA is TGTGCCAGCAGCCCGGGACAAGCGAACACCGGGGAGCTGTTTTTT.

The V call is TRBV27, the J call TRBJ1-5, with TRBD1 matching 7 bases. The V and J ends lost 5 bases and 5 bases, in that order; junction bases with no gene match: 12. Germline CDR1 is MNHEY and CDR2 is SMNVEV (reference sequence). CDR3 length equals 16 residues. This CDR3 is CASSRYRGVKYQPQHF. In DNA form, the CDR3 reads TGTGCCAGCAGTCGCTACAGGGGAGTCAAATATCAGCCCCAGCATTTT.

The chain couples TRBV12-3 or TRBV12-4 to TRBJ1-2; the D gene is possibly TRBD1 (6 bases). This CDR3 has 15 residues. V was clipped by 6 bases and J by 6 bases, with 20 bases between them. The CDR3 DNA sequence: TGTGCCAGCAGCCCCTCGCGTCGGGGGCAGGATGGCTACACCTTC. Encoded protein: CASSPSRRGQDGYTF.

This clonotype occurred once. The chain is built from TRBV9 and TRBJ2-3; unclear D gene. V was clipped by 6 bases and J by 1 base, with 9 bases between them. The V gene's germline CDR1 is SGDLS and CDR2 YYNGEE. CDR3 length equals 13 residues. CDR3 amino acids: CASKSTGTDTQYF. CDR3 DNA: TGTGCCAGCAAATCGACGGGCACAGATACGCAGTATTTT. Complete variable domain (other parts from reference TRBV9 and TRBJ2-3): DSGVTQTPKHLITATGQRVTLRCSPRSGDLSVYWYQQSLDQGLQFLIQYYNGEERAKGNILERFSAQQFPDLHSELNLSSLELGDSALYFCASKSTGTDTQYFGPGTRLTVL.